This TCR beta chain was identified during a study of shared clonotypes between healthy human individuals. Profiled with immunoSEQ multiplex PCR; TCRdb holds only in-frame clones, not every one. The data show about 1 million clones, with about 75% seen just once and about 1.5% held by the top ten. This CDR3 contains 14 residues. Germline V gene data show CDR1 as MNHNS and CDR2 as SASEGT. V was trimmed by 2 bases and J by 7 bases, leaving 12 bases between them. The origin of this receptor is a man between 18 and 29 years old in good health. Specimen: memory CD4+ T cells sorted from blood. The subset denotes: CD45RA-negative fraction. V and J are TRBV6-1 and TRBJ1-5; D is possibly TRBD1 (5 bases). The CDR3 region has the DNA TGTGCCAGCAGTGAAAGGGGCAGGGACCAGCCCCAGCATTTT. Its protein is CASSERGRDQPQHF.